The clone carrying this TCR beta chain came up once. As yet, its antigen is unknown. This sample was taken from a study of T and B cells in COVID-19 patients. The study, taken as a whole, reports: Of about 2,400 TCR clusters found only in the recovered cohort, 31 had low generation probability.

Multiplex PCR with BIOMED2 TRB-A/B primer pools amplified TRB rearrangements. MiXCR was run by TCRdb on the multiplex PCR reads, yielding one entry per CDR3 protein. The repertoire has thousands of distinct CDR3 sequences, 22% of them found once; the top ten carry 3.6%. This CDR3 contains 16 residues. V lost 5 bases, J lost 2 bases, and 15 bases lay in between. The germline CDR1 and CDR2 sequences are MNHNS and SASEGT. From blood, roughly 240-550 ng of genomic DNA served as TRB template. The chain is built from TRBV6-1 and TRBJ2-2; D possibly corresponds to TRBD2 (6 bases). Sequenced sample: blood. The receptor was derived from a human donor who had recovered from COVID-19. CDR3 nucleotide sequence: TGTGCCAGCAGTTACTCGGGCGGGGTCAACACCGGGGAGCTGTTTTTT. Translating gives CASSYSGGVNTGELFF.